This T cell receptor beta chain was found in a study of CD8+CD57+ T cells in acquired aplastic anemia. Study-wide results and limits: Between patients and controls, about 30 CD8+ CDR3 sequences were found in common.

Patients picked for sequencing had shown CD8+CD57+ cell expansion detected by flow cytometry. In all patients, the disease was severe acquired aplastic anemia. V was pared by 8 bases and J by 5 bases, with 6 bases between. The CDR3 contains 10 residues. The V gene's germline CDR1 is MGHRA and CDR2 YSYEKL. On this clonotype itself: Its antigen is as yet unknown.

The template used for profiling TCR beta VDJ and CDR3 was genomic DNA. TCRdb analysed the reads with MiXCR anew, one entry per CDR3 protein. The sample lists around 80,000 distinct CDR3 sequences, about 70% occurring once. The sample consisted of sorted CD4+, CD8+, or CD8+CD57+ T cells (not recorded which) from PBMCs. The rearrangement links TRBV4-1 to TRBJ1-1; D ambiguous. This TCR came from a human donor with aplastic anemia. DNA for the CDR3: TGCGCCAGCGTGGGGACTGAAGCTTTCTTT. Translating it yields CASVGTEAFF.